The sequence of this TCR beta chain was determined in a study of control samples from healthy donors and cancer patients. Trimming stripped 1 base from V and 0 bases from J, with 4 bases between. The CDR3 has 15 residues. Germline V gene data show CDR1 as SGHVS and CDR2 as FNYEAQ. Profiling relied on immunoSEQ multiplex PCR, and the TCRdb table lists in-frame clones only, not all of them. The table includes tens of thousands of clones, about four fifths detected once. The clonotype originates from a man aged 50 to 60 in good health. V and J are TRBV7-6 and TRBJ2-6; D is uncertain. Specimen: blood. The CDR3, as DNA: TGTGCCAGCAGCTTAGGTCCCTCTGGGGCCAACGTCCTGACTTTC. This codes for CASSLGPSGANVLTF.